These 20 T cell receptor beta chains were all obtained from the same sample, sequenced in a study of cytomegalovirus exposure and HLA in healthy donors. The study ran its PCR with 60 Vbeta and 13 Jbeta primers. TCRdb's table, derived via immunoSEQ multiplex PCR, lists solely in-frame clones and lacks some. This sample has approximately 170,000 clones, with approximately 78% found just once. Sequenced material: PBMCs. These receptors all come from a male donor in good health and CMV-seronegative.

The chain couples TRBV19 to TRBJ2-7; TRBD2 might be the D (5 bases). The germline CDR1 and CDR2 sequences are LNHDA and SQIVND (reference sequence). The CDR3 has 15 amino acids. Trimming left V 6 bases short and J 3 bases short, with 18 bases between. CDR3 in DNA: TGTGCCAGTAGAGACCGAGAGGAGGACCTCTACGAGCAGTACTTC. Translating gives CASRDREEDLYEQYF.

The chain carries TRBV27 and TRBJ2-7; weak D call: TRBD2 (5 bases). Germline CDR1 reads MNHEY; CDR2 reads SMNVEV (reference sequence). The CDR3 runs to 14 residues. As DNA, the CDR3 is TGTGCGAGCTCTAACGGAGGCGGAACCTACGAGCAGTACTTC. Its translation: CASSNGGGTYEQYF.

The chain uses TRBV6-1 and TRBJ1-2; tentative D call: TRBD1 (6 bases). V was trimmed by 0 bases and J by 8 bases, leaving 25 bases between them. This CDR3 is built from 18 residues. Germline V gene data show CDR1 as MNHNS and CDR2 as SASEGT. The CDR3 region has the DNA TGTGCCAGCAGTGAAGCTGTGTGGCATCGACAGGATCGACGCGGCTACACCTTC. Residues: CASSEAVWHRQDRRGYTF.

This clone was recorded only once. The chain couples TRBV7-9 to TRBJ2-4, with TRBD2 as a possible D gene (6 bases). The ends were cut back, 4 bases at V and 2 bases at J, with 12 bases in the middle. Germline V gene data show CDR1 as SEHNR and CDR2 as FQNEAQ (reference sequence). The CDR3 runs 15 residues. The CDR3 DNA is TGTGCCAGCAGCTCACAGACTAGTTCCAAAAACATTCAGTACTTC. Its protein is CASSSQTSSKNIQYF.

The chain links TRBV30 to TRBJ2-1, with TRBD2 identical over 13 bases. The junction had 4 bases not matched to a gene; V was cut back by 2 bases and J by 9 bases. This CDR3 region has 14 residues. Germline CDR1 GTSNPN, CDR2 SVGIG (reference sequence). The DNA for the CDR3 is TGTGCCTGGAGTACTAGCGGGGGGGCCTTTGAGCAGTTCTTC. The encoded protein is CAWSTSGGAFEQFF.

This sequence joins TRBV6-6 and TRBJ2-7; 7 nucleotides match TRBD2. This CDR3 contains 13 residues. The germline gives CDR1 MNHNY, CDR2 SVGAGI (reference sequence). V shed 5 bases, J shed 2 bases, and the junction held 3 bases outside the gene matches. The DNA for the CDR3 is TGTGCCAGCAGTAGCGGGGATACCTACGAGCAGTACTTC. The encoded protein is CASSSGDTYEQYF.

The gene calls are TRBV2 and TRBJ2-3; D may be TRBD2 (6 bases). Trimming took 6 bases from V and 0 from J, leaving 10 bases between them. Germline assignment: CDR1 SNHLY and CDR2 FYNNEI. The CDR3 length is 14 residues. The CDR3 reads CASRGGVSTDTQYF. The DNA for the CDR3 is TGTGCCAGCAGGGGGGGAGTTAGCACAGATACGCAGTATTTT.

The gene calls are TRBV7-2 and TRBJ2-4; D remains unclear. The germline gives CDR1 SGHTA, CDR2 FQGNSA. The length of the CDR3 is 14 residues. V shed 1 base and J shed 0 bases, with 4 bases lying between them. The CDR3 bases are TGTGCCAGCAGCTTAGATATAGCCAAAAACATTCAGTACTTC. It translates to CASSLDIAKNIQYF.

This chain joins TRBV4-1 and TRBJ2-7; no definite D call. Trimming pared 0 bases from V and 1 base from J, leaving 19 bases between. CDR3 size: 18 residues. Germline-derived CDR1 and CDR2 are MGHRA and YSYEKL. CDR3 protein: CASSQDSLLAGFSYEQYF. Written as DNA, the CDR3 is TGCGCCAGCAGCCAAGACTCCCTTTTGGCAGGCTTTTCCTACGAGCAGTACTTC.

CDR3 coding DNA: TGTGCCAGCAGTGTTGCGGGTCTTGGCACCTCCACTGAAGCTTTCTTT. Translation gives CASSVAGLGTSTEAFF. V and J are TRBV6-1 and TRBJ1-1; unclear D gene. CDR3 length: 16 amino acids. V was trimmed by 4 bases and J by 4 bases, leaving 19 bases between them. Germline CDR1 and CDR2: MNHNS and SASEGT.

This chain joins TRBV27 and TRBJ2-3; 9 bases agree with TRBD2. This CDR3 contains 15 residues. The V gene end was trimmed by 5 bases and the J gene end by 0 bases; junction bases not matched to a gene: 3. The germline gives CDR1 MNHEY, CDR2 SMNVEV (reference sequence). The CDR3 nucleotides are TGTGCCAGCAGTCTAGCGGGAACTAGCACAGATACGCAGTATTTT. Translating it yields CASSLAGTSTDTQYF.

The table lists this clone with a few counts. DNA of the CDR3: TGTGCCAGTAGTTCGCCGGGGGACAGGGTCTACGAGCAGTACTTC. Amino acid sequence: CASSSPGDRVYEQYF. The chain has TRBV19 and TRBJ2-7; TRBD1 aligns across 9 bases. CDR1 is LNHDA and CDR2 is SQIVND in the germline V gene (reference sequence). The V segment lost 5 bases and the J segment 3 bases; nucleotides outside the gene matches: 8. The CDR3 loop spans 15 amino acids.

This chain links TRBV5-1 with TRBJ1-2, with D tentatively TRBD1 (5 bases). V shed 3 bases and J shed 3 bases, with 9 bases lying between them. The CDR3 extends over 13 amino acids. Germline lookup yields CDR1 SGHRS and CDR2 YFSETQ. CDR3 in DNA: TGCGCCAGCAGCTCCCGGGGGGACTATGGCTACACCTTC. It specifies CASSSRGDYGYTF. Together with reference TRBV5-1 and TRBJ1-2, the CDR3 gives the full variable domain: KAGVTQTPRYLIKTRGQQVTLSCSPISGHRSVSWYQQTPGQGLQFLFEYFSETQRNKGNFPGRFSGRQFSNSRSEMNVSTLELGDSALYLCASSSRGDYGYTFGSGTRLTVV.

This clone has more than one count but fewer than ten. Other nucleotide sequences in the sample specify the same CDR3. The chain has TRBV19 and TRBJ2-7; 8 bases fit TRBD1. The CDR3 runs 15 residues. V shed 5 bases and J 0 bases; nucleotides not matched to a gene: 6. Germline V gives CDR1 LNHDA, CDR2 SQIVND (reference sequence). This CDR3 reads CASSPRTGISYEQYF. CDR3 nucleotide sequence: TGTGCCAGTAGTCCCCGGACAGGGATCTCCTACGAGCAGTACTTC.

Notes on this clone: The junction shows a germline mismatch at one end, possibly a read error. The V call is TRBV11-1, the J call TRBJ1-1; 9 positions match TRBD1. CDR3 length equals 15 residues. CDR1 and CDR2 (germline): SGHAT, FQDESV (reference sequence). The CDR3 sequence: CASSLADRGYTEAFF. In DNA, the CDR3 is TGTGCCAGCAGCCTAGCGGACAGGGGATACACTGAAGCTTTCTTT. The full variable domain, completed using reference TRBV11-1 and TRBJ1-1, is EAEVAQSPRYKITEKSQAVAFWCDPISGHATLYWYRQILGQGPELLVQFQDESVVDDSQLPKDRFSAERLKGVDSTLKIQPAELGDSAMYLCASSLADRGYTEAFFGQGTRLTVV.

The chain couples TRBV7-2 to TRBJ2-5; possible D gene TRBD2, 6 bases. Trimming took 1 base from V and 3 from J, leaving 24 bases between them. The CDR3 runs 19 residues. Germline CDR1 reads SGHTA; CDR2 reads FQGNSA. The CDR3 reads CASSLVGTGLRSHKETQYF. As DNA, the CDR3 is TGTGCCAGCAGCTTAGTAGGGACGGGACTCCGAAGCCACAAAGAGACCCAGTACTTC.

This clone was seen a few times. The CDR3 nucleotides read TGTGCCAGCACTAACGGGTACGAGCAGTACTTC. It encodes CASTNGYEQYF. The chain couples TRBV6-5 to TRBJ2-7; no clear D gene. CDR1 and CDR2 from the germline V gene are MNHEY and SVGAGI. V gave up 7 bases and J gave up 4 bases, with 8 bases separating them. This CDR3 has 11 amino acids.

The CDR3 bases are TGTGCCAGCACCTCCGGCCTAGAACGGGTCGGGCATTTT. Protein sequence: CASTSGLERVGHF. The J gene is TRBJ1-5, the V gene TRBV28, with no clear D. Germline V gene lookup returns CDR1 MDHEN and CDR2 SYDVKM. With 7 bases removed from V and 15 bases from J, the gap between germline ends came to 22 bases. The CDR3 totals 13 residues.

The rearrangement uses TRBV29-1 and TRBJ1-1, with 7 positions matching TRBD1. The junction had 7 bases not matched to a gene; V was cut back by 8 bases and J by 1 base. The CDR3 is made up of 13 amino acids. Germline V lookup: CDR1 SQVTM, CDR2 ANQGSEA. The CDR3 spells CSTRQGWNTEAFF. DNA for the CDR3: TGCAGCACAAGACAGGGATGGAACACTGAAGCTTTCTTT.

Points on this clone: A junction boundary mismatches the germline segment, possibly from a read error. V usage is TRBV7-9 and J usage is TRBJ2-2, with a tentative D call TRBD2 (5 bases). The CDR3 runs to 15 residues. Germline CDR1 SEHNR, CDR2 FQNEAQ (reference sequence). DNA for the CDR3: TGTTCCAGCAGCTTATCCGGGATGGGCACCGGGGAGCTGTTTTTT. Encoded protein: CSSSLSGMGTGELFF.